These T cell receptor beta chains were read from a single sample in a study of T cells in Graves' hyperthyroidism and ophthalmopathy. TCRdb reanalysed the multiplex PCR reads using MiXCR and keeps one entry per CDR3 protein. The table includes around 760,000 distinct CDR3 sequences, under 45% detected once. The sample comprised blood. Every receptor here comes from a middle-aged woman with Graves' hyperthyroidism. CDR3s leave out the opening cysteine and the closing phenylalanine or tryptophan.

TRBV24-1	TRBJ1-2	ATSDSAREGYGYT
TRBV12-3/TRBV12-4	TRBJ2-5	AISSGYQETQY
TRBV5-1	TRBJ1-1	ASSLVMGPEAF
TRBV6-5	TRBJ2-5	ASRPRSFIRGQETQY
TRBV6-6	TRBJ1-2	ASSYPQIFYGYT
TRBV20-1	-	SARDTGINEQF
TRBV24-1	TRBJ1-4	ATSVVDTLGEKLF
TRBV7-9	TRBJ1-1	ASRFKGQGRGTEAF
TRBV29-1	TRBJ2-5	SVASGLAGGQETQY
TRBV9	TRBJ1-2	ASGPVGQGYGYT
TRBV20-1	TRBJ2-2	SARGGTGIAGELF
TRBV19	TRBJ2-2	ASSPGARTGELF
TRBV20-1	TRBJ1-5	SARASGLSAQPQH
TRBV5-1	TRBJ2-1	ASNQGSEQF
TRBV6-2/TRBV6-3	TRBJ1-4	ASSGTYGGGEKLF
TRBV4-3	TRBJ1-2	ASSPGASQGGYT
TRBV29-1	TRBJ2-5	SVGTGGQETQY
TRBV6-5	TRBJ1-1	ASLSGKASEAF
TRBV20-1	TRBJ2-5	SASPTTPSAGTLQETQY
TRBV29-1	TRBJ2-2	SVELPLAGDFGELF
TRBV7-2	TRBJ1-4	ASSLRRGGKLF
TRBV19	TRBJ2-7	ASSKKHQILVPYEQY
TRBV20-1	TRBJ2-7	SARDEQGSNEQY
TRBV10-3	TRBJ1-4	AISESVGNNEKLF
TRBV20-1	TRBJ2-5	SYPGLAGKRTQY
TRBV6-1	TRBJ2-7	ASSAGTTYEQY
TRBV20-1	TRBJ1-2	SARSGTGYGYT
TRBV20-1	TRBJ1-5	SAATGGNQPQH
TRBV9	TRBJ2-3	ASSVGEVDTQY
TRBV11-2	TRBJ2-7	ASSLDRPGPGGSYEQY
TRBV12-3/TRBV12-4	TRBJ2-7	ASTTTGIDEQY
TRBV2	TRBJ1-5	ASRTETDGGHEH
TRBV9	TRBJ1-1	ASSANPADSQAF
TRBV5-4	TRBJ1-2	ASSLVQGMGYT
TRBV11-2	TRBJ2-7	ASSLDRAGQY
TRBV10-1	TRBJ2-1	ASSGQAVGDEQF
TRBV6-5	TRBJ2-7	ASSGEHEQY
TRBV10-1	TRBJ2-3	ASSPGTGDTDTQY
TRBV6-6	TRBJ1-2	ASRHPVANYGYT
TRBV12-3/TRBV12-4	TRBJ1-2	ASSARQVTLHGYT
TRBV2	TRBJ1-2	ASSETGMRGLNYGYT